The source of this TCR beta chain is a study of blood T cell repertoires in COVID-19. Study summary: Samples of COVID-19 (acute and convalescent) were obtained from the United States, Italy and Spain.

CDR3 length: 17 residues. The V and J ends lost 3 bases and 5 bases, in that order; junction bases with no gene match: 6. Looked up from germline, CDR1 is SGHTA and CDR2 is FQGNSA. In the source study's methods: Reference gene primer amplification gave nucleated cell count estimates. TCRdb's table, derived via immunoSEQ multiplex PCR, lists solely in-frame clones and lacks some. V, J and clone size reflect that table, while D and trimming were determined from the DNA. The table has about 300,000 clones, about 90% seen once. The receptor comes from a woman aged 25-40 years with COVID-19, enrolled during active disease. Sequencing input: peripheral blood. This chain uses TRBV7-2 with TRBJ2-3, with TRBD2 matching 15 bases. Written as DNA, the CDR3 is TGTGCCAGCAGCTTTGGACTAGCGGGGGGGCAACGAGATACGCAGTATTTT. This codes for CASSFGLAGGQRDTQYF.